This TCR beta chain was sequenced during a study of STAT3 mutations in large granular lymphocyte leukemia (dated by TCRdb to the late 2010s). Regarding the study in general: Canonical activating STAT3 mutations were detected in roughly half of the longitudinally sequenced T-LGLL patients. More than half of T-LGLL patients received one or more immunosuppressive therapy regimens, with hematologic response in 40% of those treated. To reconstruct clonal hierarchy and dynamics, serial deep sequencing of TCRbeta CDR3 and STAT3 was performed in patients with T-cell large granular lymphocyte leukemia. From an initial cohort of hundreds of LGL patients, 15 to 20 representative T-LGLL cases were chosen for longitudinal sequencing of TCRbeta and STAT3. As controls, the study also included longitudinal sequencing of two patients with natural killer LGL leukemia. On average, sequencing was done at 3.5 to 4 time points per patient, with the number of samplings ranging from 2 to 8. What the research found in general, with its limitations: Because no samples were available when a clone first appeared, clonal expansion had to be inferred from samplings taken at other points. Dominant TCR clone burden was found to exceed STAT3 mutant burden in several patients, suggesting that STAT3 mutation arose secondarily within a pre-expanded clone. Since codominant clonotypes persisted in some patients, a small but highly pathogenic clone may have gone undetected. The linking of therapy response to changes in TCR clonal burden was complicated by variable intervals between samplings and differing treatment regimens. TCR clonotype switching after therapy was seen in about 35% of the 18 patients, with all newly emerging clones being STAT3 wild type. At least one immunodominant TCRbeta clonotype was present in every T-LGLL patient, and multiple immunodominant subclonotypes appeared in about half of the T-LGLL patients.

TCRbeta libraries were sequenced on an Illumina MiSeq, averaging roughly 40,000 productive templates per sample. The immunoSEQ assay, which uses multiplex PCR amplification, was used to generate TCRbeta CDR3 libraries. On the study's bioinformatics: Repertoire diversity was calculated as previously defined, and values close to 0 indicated extremely monoclonal samples. TCRdb limited this immuneACCESS table to in-frame rearrangements with V and J called. A share of clones is missing; checked studies link under half to unresolved V genes, and the rest is unexplained. For V, J and clone size, that table is used; D and trimming come from the DNA. The sample data list around 7,800 clones, and around 91% of these were observed just once. The leading ten clones occupy under 50% of the sample. The same DNA, extracted from blood mononuclear cells, served for both the TCR sequencing and the STAT3 sequencing.

According to the germline V gene (reference sequence), CDR1 reads SEHNR and CDR2 reads FQNEAQ. Deletion took 2 bases off V and 8 bases off J, with a span of 15 bases between the germline ends. The CDR3, from cysteine to phenylalanine, totals 15 residues. The kept DNA is CDR3 alone, 45 bases in frame from the first base. To note about this clone: What this receptor recognizes is not known. No much larger clone exists at a distance of one base, and base qualities are not known.

This TCR derives from a man aged 50 to 60 with T-cell large granular lymphocyte leukemia. Some clones in this sample may be carry-over from other donors' samples. The age is the age at diagnosis. Specimen: peripheral blood mononuclear cells. The chain was built from TRBV7-9 and TRBJ1-4; the D gene is perhaps TRBD1, from 5 matching bases. The base sequence is TGTGCCAGCAGCTTACCCTCTGGGGGAACCGAAAAACTGTTTTTT. This translates into CASSLPSGGTEKLFF.